This TCR beta chain was found in a study of blood T cell repertoires in COVID-19. Whole-study context: Donors in the United States, Italy and Spain gave samples during acute or convalescent COVID-19.

The CDR3 sequence is 17 residues long. Germline V CDR1 and CDR2: LGHDT, YNNKEL (reference sequence). Trimming pared 2 bases from V and 2 bases from J, leaving 16 bases between. Per the authors' pipeline: Amplified reference gene primers provided the basis for estimating nucleated cell counts. This table comes from immunoSEQ multiplex PCR, and its TCRdb copy is limited to in-frame clones, with some not included. For V, J and clone size, that table is used; D and trimming come from the DNA. The sample has about 15,000 clones; about nine tenths are singletons. J is TRBJ1-5 and V is TRBV3-1 (or the pseudogene TRBV3-2), with D possibly matching TRBD1 (5 bases). Specimen: peripheral blood. The clonotype originates from a man aged 45-65 years with active COVID-19. Written as DNA, the CDR3 is TGTGCCAGCAGCCAAAACGACAGCGTTCTAGGCAATCAGCCCCAGCATTTT. It codes for CASSQNDSVLGNQPQHF.